Listed below are T cell receptor beta chains from one sample, sequenced in a study of patients and donors after allogeneic stem cell transplantation. TCRdb re-called the RT-PCR reads with MiXCR, one entry per CDR3 protein. Of 200,000 to 250,000 distinct CDR3 sequences detected, around 14% appear once; the ten largest clones hold approximately 10%. Sequenced sample: blood, either unsorted or a sorted T cell fraction (not recorded which). The receptors were sampled from a human donor who was either an allogeneic HSCT recipient or a stem cell or donor lymphocyte infusion donor (not recorded which). It is not recorded whose cells these are; they may come from a transplant donor. CDR3s leave out the opening cysteine and the closing phenylalanine or tryptophan.

J gene	V gene	CDR3 protein
TRBJ2-5	TRBV20-1	SAEIHRAQETQY
TRBJ2-3	TRBV20-1	SALNGGTALEDTQY
TRBJ2-7	TRBV20-1	SARDPAGAAYEQY
TRBJ2-6	TRBV4-1	ASSPVAGSGANVLT
TRBJ2-5	TRBV5-1	ASRRDRGPRETQY
TRBJ2-7	TRBV12-3/TRBV12-4	ASGPTPGPYEQY
TRBJ2-7	TRBV4-2	ASSQETGGLYEQY
TRBJ2-5	TRBV29-1	SVETAGTPETQY
TRBJ2-7	TRBV5-4	ASSATSGVSYEQY
TRBJ1-5	TRBV6-2/TRBV6-3	ASSFTGGFGQPQH
TRBJ1-2	TRBV6-2/TRBV6-3	ASRTDRGDGGYT
TRBJ2-5	TRBV12-3/TRBV12-4	ASSLYSSGQETQY
TRBJ2-7	TRBV3-1	ASSRSTGLLSEQY
TRBJ1-4	TRBV12-3/TRBV12-4	ASSIQGSVEKLF
TRBJ1-6	TRBV12-3/TRBV12-4	ASSLRRIHTGNSPLH
TRBJ1-4	TRBV5-6	ASSGPLSTSKGLF
TRBJ2-7	TRBV7-6	ASSLTRTSGDNYEQY
TRBJ1-5	TRBV7-8	ASSITRANQPQH
TRBJ2-7	TRBV28	ASSSPREQY
TRBJ2-7	TRBV7-2	ASSLEAGNYEQY
TRBJ1-2	TRBV19	ASSFARSPDSDYGYT
TRBJ2-3	TRBV5-6	ASSRIRDRSWRGTDTQY
TRBJ1-6	TRBV18	ASSPPSRGDSPLH
TRBJ2-1	TRBV12-3/TRBV12-4	ASSGQGKVNEQF
TRBJ2-5	TRBV27	ASETSRGTQY
TRBJ2-7	TRBV6-5	ASSYGQGGAGSYEQY
TRBJ2-1	TRBV19	ASSIEAGLAGNEQF
TRBJ2-7	TRBV11-3	ASSLVIAGVSYEQY
TRBJ2-4	TRBV6-5	ASSLREGGVAKNIQY
TRBJ2-2	TRBV15	ATRREYTGELF
TRBJ2-2	TRBV5-1	ASSASGRTGELF
TRBJ1-1	TRBV29-1	SVRQGTAEAF
TRBJ1-5	TRBV2	ASNRDSNQPQH
TRBJ2-5	TRBV30	AYSLRTGRKETQY
TRBJ1-6	TRBV11-1	ASSLGGTKRWSSSPLH
TRBJ1-1	TRBV5-1	ASRAHGTEKTEAF
TRBJ2-5	TRBV12-3/TRBV12-4	ASRYGTSETQY
TRBJ2-7	TRBV30	AWSRGTGVYEQY
TRBJ1-1	TRBV11-3	ASSQTAEAF
TRBJ2-4	TRBV2	ASRRGQENIQY
TRBJ2-7	TRBV7-8	ASTIGTGGGLEQY
TRBJ2-1	TRBV9	ASSVGQGIFNEQF
TRBJ2-3	TRBV5-1	ASSKQLAGTYTQY
TRBJ2-1	TRBV7-6	ASSLVVAGGANEQF
TRBJ2-7	TRBV2	ATEAAGFYEQY
TRBJ1-1	TRBV6-1	ASREVVNTEAF
TRBJ2-1	TRBV11-2	ASSPPDKHSYNEQF
TRBJ2-2	TRBV19	ASSILTGTGELF
TRBJ2-3	TRBV6-1	ASSLLAGALSRGNTQY
TRBJ1-1	TRBV5-1	ASSLASGANTEAF
TRBJ1-1	TRBV19	ASSIRGGNTEAF
TRBJ1-6	TRBV6-1	ASREGGLNSPLH
TRBJ2-1	TRBV9	ASSPQTSVYYNEQF
TRBJ2-7	TRBV5-1	ASSLSAAASEQY
TRBJ1-1	TRBV11-2	ASSLDGRQIEAF
TRBJ2-7	TRBV27	ASSFTQVHEQY
TRBJ1-6	TRBV3-1	ASSHLGDSPLH
TRBJ2-5	TRBV12-3/TRBV12-4	ASSFGGTSLYQETQY